This T cell receptor beta chain was recovered during a study of blood T cells in healthy people across ages. This clonotype occurred many times. Then a second PCR, running roughly 7 to 11 cycles, was carried out with a sample-barcoded 5' primer and a J-beta primer mix. Each sample yielded at least 2.5 million CDR3-containing paired-end reads. TCRdb re-derived calls from the 5' RACE reads in MiXCR, one entry per CDR3 protein. The table lists roughly 550,000 distinct CDR3 sequences, around 24% of them singletons. The CDR3 has 15 amino acids. Germline values: CDR1 MNHEY, CDR2 SMNVEV (reference sequence). The V gene end was trimmed by 4 bases and the J gene end by 4 bases; junction bases not matched to a gene: 8. The sample also formed part of further work on T cells of mothers and their children. That report notes: The authors added sample barcodes and 2-4 random nucleotides using the M1S primer of the second PCR. Reads recorded for TCR beta CDR3 numbered over 8.5 million per mother and approximately 3.2 million per child. There were no persistent microchimeric T cell clones detected.

Sequencing was performed on blood. J is TRBJ2-5 and V is TRBV27, with 8 bases matching TRBD2. The sequence came from a boy between 10 and 17 years old in good health. The chain's CDR3 is CASSYEAGVLETQYF. CDR3 coding DNA: TGTGCCAGCAGTTATGAAGCGGGAGTATTAGAGACCCAGTACTTC.